These 4 T cell receptor beta chains came from one sample sequenced in a study of blood T cell repertoires in COVID-19. TCRdb keeps only in-frame clones here, not all; method: immunoSEQ multiplex PCR. The sample carries 120,000 to 150,000 clones, about 90% recorded once. Sequencing input: peripheral blood. The receptors originated from a man in his sixties with active or convalescent COVID-19.

The rearrangement links TRBV7-2 to TRBJ2-7, with a weak D call TRBD2 (6 bases). The V gene's germline CDR1 is SGHTA and CDR2 FQGNSA. V lost 8 bases, J lost 1 base, and 12 bases lay in between. This CDR3 has 13 residues. In DNA form, the CDR3 reads TGTGCCAGCGGCGGGGAAGGGTCCTACGAGCAGTACTTC. Protein product: CASGGEGSYEQYF.

The chain carries TRBV7-9 and TRBJ1-1; no firm D call. Trimming took off 2 bases at V and 6 bases at J, with 13 bases between the two ends. The CDR3 has 14 residues. Per the germline V gene, CDR1 is SEHNR and CDR2 is FQNEAQ (reference sequence). The DNA for the CDR3 is TGTGCCAGCAGCTTAAACTCCCCCCGGGCTGAAGCTTTCTTT. Translated: CASSLNSPRAEAFF.

The genes are TRBV7-3 and TRBJ2-2; 7 bases fit TRBD1. The CDR3 totals 15 residues. V dropped 4 bases and J dropped 3; count of bases not matched to a gene: 5. Germline lookup yields CDR1 SGHTA and CDR2 FQGTGA. CDR3 DNA: TGTGCCAGCAGCTCGACAGGGTCTTACACCGGGGAGCTGTTTTTT. Protein: CASSSTGSYTGELFF.

The chain employs TRBV19 and TRBJ1-3; D is unclear. The V gene's germline CDR1 is LNHDA and CDR2 SQIVND (reference sequence). This CDR3 has 15 residues. The V end lost 7 bases, the J end lost 3 bases, and 16 bases lay between the germline ends. In nucleotides, the CDR3 is TGTGCCAGTACCCTCCCCGCTGGGCATGGAAACACCATATATTTT. It encodes CASTLPAGHGNTIYF. The full variable domain, its missing parts supplied by reference TRBV19 and TRBJ1-3, is DGGITQSPKYLFRKEGQNVTLSCEQNLNHDAMYWYRQDPGQGLRLIYYSQIVNDFQKGDIAEGYSVSREKKESFPLTVTSAQKNPTAFYLCASTLPAGHGNTIYFGEGSWLTVV.